Listed here are 2 T cell receptor beta chains from one sample, sequenced in a study of blood T cell repertoires in COVID-19. Assay: immunoSEQ multiplex PCR; the TCRdb copy retains only in-frame clones and omits some. Of about 440,000 clones in the sample, roughly 88% were seen once. Sequenced material: PBMCs or T cells enriched from blood (not recorded which). The source is a man between 18 and 29 years old who had recovered from COVID-19.

The chain recombines TRBV7-8 with TRBJ1-2; 11 bases map to TRBD1. From germline, CDR1 is SGHVS and CDR2 FQNEAQ. V was clipped by 5 bases and J by 6 bases; unmatched bases: 2. The CDR3 contains 13 residues. The CDR3 sequence: CASSGDRGNGYTF. In DNA, the CDR3 is TGTGCCAGCAGCGGGGACAGGGGGAATGGCTACACCTTC.

This clone has more than one count but fewer than ten. The gene calls are TRBV5-1 and TRBJ2-7; 9 positions agree with TRBD1. The CDR3 totals 14 residues. Losses at the gene ends were 2 bases for V and 2 bases for J; bases not matched to a gene: 2. Per the germline V gene, CDR1 is SGHRS and CDR2 is YFSETQ. This CDR3 is CASSLDRGTYEQYF. CDR3 in DNA: TGCGCCAGCAGCTTAGACAGGGGGACCTACGAGCAGTACTTC.